This TCR beta chain is from a study of blood T cell repertoires in COVID-19. Study-wide context: Acute and convalescent COVID-19 specimens originated in the United States, Italy and Spain. Nucleic acid was either cDNA or gDNA, and it came from T cells, B-cell-depleted T cells, or PBMCs.

The CDR3 totals 17 residues. V was trimmed by 0 bases and J by 0 bases, leaving 11 bases between them. Study processing details: Nucleated cell number was recorded as an estimate derived from reference gene primer amplification. Clones were read by immunoSEQ multiplex PCR, and TCRdb kept only the in-frame ones, dropping some. V, J and clone size reflect that table, while D and trimming were determined from the DNA. The data contain a few hundred thousand clones, approximately 91% of them singletons. This chain links TRBV23-1 with TRBJ1-4; D is unclear. TRBV23-1 is an open reading frame whose function is uncertain. Sequenced sample: peripheral blood. This TCR was sampled from a man aged 18 to 29 with active or convalescent COVID-19. The CDR3 DNA reads TGCGCCAGCAGTCAATCTCCACTAGAGGCAACTAATGAAAAACTGTTTTTT. Translated: CASSQSPLEATNEKLFF.